These 5 T cell receptor beta chains came from one sample sequenced in a study of blood T cell repertoires in COVID-19 (dated by TCRdb to 2018 to 2020). Libraries came from the immunoSEQ multiplex PCR assay. Drawn from immuneACCESS, this table holds only the in-frame rearrangements with V and J called that TCRdb kept. Clones are partly lost; checked studies trace under half to an unresolved V gene and leave the rest unexplained. Across this sample there are 310,000 or so clones, with about nine tenths seen only once. About 2% of the sample is taken by the ten largest. Sequenced: peripheral blood. These receptors all stem from a woman younger than 45 with COVID-19, enrolled during active disease.

J is TRBJ2-7 and V is TRBV11-2; weak D call: TRBD1 (6 bases). V gave up 4 bases and J gave up 3 bases, with 16 bases separating them. From germline, CDR1 is SGHAT and CDR2 FQNNGV. The CDR3 has 15 residues. The CDR3 DNA follows: TGTGCCAGCAGCTCCCTTGAGGGCAGGGGCTACGAGCAGTACTTC. This gives the protein CASSSLEGRGYEQYF.

This clone has just one count. The CDR3 here is CASRFQGENTEAFF. The DNA for the CDR3 is TGCGCCAGTAGGTTCCAAGGGGAGAACACTGAAGCTTTCTTT. V and J are TRBV5-1 and TRBJ1-1, with D possibly matching TRBD1 (5 bases). Germline values: CDR1 SGHRS, CDR2 YFSETQ. V was shortened by 8 bases and J by 1 base, with 15 bases between the two germline ends. The length of the CDR3 is 14 residues.

The J gene is TRBJ2-1, the V gene TRBV18; 7 bases align to TRBD1. Germline V gene sequence: CDR1 KGHSH, CDR2 LQKENI. This CDR3 region has 14 residues. Trimming at V came to 3 bases and at J to 6 bases, leaving 5 bases not matched to a gene. CDR3 sequence reads: CASSPQGVVNEQFF. CDR3 sequence (DNA): TGTGCCAGCTCACCTCAGGGGGTGGTCAATGAGCAGTTCTTC.

The rearrangement links TRBV7-9 to TRBJ1-1; no clear D gene. The CDR3 has 13 residues. Germline CDR1 and CDR2: SEHNR and FQNEAQ (reference sequence). Trimming took 4 bases from V and 3 from J, leaving 9 bases between them. In nucleotides, the CDR3 is TGTGCCAGCAGCTCCACAGCGGACACTGAAGCTTTCTTT. This sequence encodes CASSSTADTEAFF.

The genes are TRBV5-6 and TRBJ1-1, with 8 bases fitting TRBD1. CDR3 length: 14 amino acids. Germline CDR1 reads SGHDT; CDR2 reads YYEEEE. Losses at the gene ends were 2 bases for V and 12 bases for J; bases not matched to a gene: 12. The CDR3 DNA is TGTGCCAGCAGCTTAACCGGACAGGGTCTTTTTCCTTTCTTT. Amino acids: CASSLTGQGLFPFF.